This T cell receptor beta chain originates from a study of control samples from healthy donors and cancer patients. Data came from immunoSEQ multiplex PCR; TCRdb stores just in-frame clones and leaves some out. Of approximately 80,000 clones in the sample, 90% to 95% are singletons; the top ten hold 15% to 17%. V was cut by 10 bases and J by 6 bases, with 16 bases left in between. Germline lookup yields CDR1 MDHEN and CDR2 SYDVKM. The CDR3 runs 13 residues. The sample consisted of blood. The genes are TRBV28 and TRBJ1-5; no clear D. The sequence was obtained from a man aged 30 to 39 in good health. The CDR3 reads CATAGIRAQPQHF. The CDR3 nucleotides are TGTGCCACCGCTGGGATAAGGGCTCAGCCCCAGCATTTT. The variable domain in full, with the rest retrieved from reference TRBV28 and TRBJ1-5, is DVKVTQSSRYLVKRTGEKVFLECVQDMDHENMFWYRQDPGLGLRLIYFSYDVKMKEKGDIPEGYSVSREKKERFSLILESASTNQTSMYLCATAGIRAQPQHFGDGTRLSIL.